Listed below are T cell receptor beta chains from one sample, sequenced in a study of T-cell memory formation after mild COVID-19. TCRdb used MiXCR to reprocess the 5' RACE reads, holding one entry per CDR3 protein. The table includes around 310,000 distinct CDR3 sequences, 20% to 25% detected once. Source material: PBMCs or a T cell subset sorted from them (not recorded which). The receptor set was obtained from a man aged 18 to 30 who had mild COVID-19 (a few samples of this study predate the infection). Cell type and time point are not known. Each CDR3 is given without its conserved first and last residue. A row's size may be missing; if present it is once, few, many or a size class.

j_call clone_size v_call cdr3_aa
TRBJ1-4 - TRBV5-4 ASSSDGGVYEKLF
TRBJ1-5 - TRBV20-1 SAKILQGVSNQPQH
TRBJ2-1 many TRBV5-1 ASSWTGVNEQF
TRBJ1-5 - TRBV7-9 ASSAGTGDRPQH
TRBJ2-5 - TRBV24-1 ATSDPPGTGSQETQY
TRBJ2-3 - TRBV4-1 ASSRRQGTTKDTQY
TRBJ1-1 few TRBV20-1 SGRQGNTEAF
TRBJ1-4 many TRBV12-3/TRBV12-4 ASSPGAPGEKLF
TRBJ2-5 - TRBV20-1 SARPGGPQETQY
TRBJ1-1 few TRBV18 ASSPLQGEAF
TRBJ1-1 many TRBV4-3 ASSQVQGSTEAF
TRBJ1-4 - TRBV4-1 ASSQVIAAGDRSENEKLF
TRBJ1-4 few TRBV7-2 ASSFAGINEKLF
TRBJ1-2 - TRBV5-1 ASSLERGPYGYT
TRBJ2-2 many TRBV5-1 ASSPTSGGSARELF
TRBJ1-1 few TRBV9 ASSVVSGSEAF
TRBJ2-7 - TRBV28 ASSAWDTYYEQY
TRBJ2-7 many TRBV5-1 ASSPAVLSENEQY
TRBJ1-1 few TRBV29-1 SARDGLNTEAF
TRBJ1-2 - TRBV20-1 SAPLRLDYGYT
TRBJ1-1 many TRBV7-2 ASSSIGGRTEAF
TRBJ2-7 - TRBV7-2 ASSRLAGGRYEQY
TRBJ1-2 many TRBV5-1 ASSLGPGNYGYT
TRBJ2-3 - TRBV5-1 ASSWTGRSTDTQY
TRBJ2-3 few TRBV2 ASRTSGGALKMQY
TRBJ2-2 - TRBV2 ASLGTGTGLGELF
TRBJ2-3 - TRBV24-1 ATSDTTSDTQY
TRBJ1-6 few TRBV5-1 ASSPDGLVDNSPLH
TRBJ1-1 - TRBV9 ASSVAGAGEAF
TRBJ1-1 - TRBV13 ASSRGRPHTEAF
TRBJ2-1 few TRBV27 ASSFLPPGRRSAGEQF
TRBJ2-1 - TRBV7-2 ASQPYWGGGSYNEQF
TRBJ1-1 - TRBV12-3/TRBV12-4 ASSLCGRDTEAF
TRBJ2-5 few TRBV7-3 ASSPFGTGQETQY
TRBJ2-1 few TRBV5-1 ASSLERARLNEQF
TRBJ1-6 few TRBV7-9 ASSLGGTAASPLH
TRBJ2-1 many TRBV5-1 ASSFASGLNEQF
TRBJ2-2 many TRBV27 ASSLQGANTGELF
TRBJ2-7 - TRBV7-6 ASSSGTSGYEQY
TRBJ1-2 - TRBV9 ASSQGTGGNYGYT
TRBJ1-1 - TRBV6-2/TRBV6-3 ASSYEGQGSTEAF
TRBJ2-3 - TRBV19 ASSADRTSTDTQY
TRBJ2-2 - TRBV2 ASRDVDRPANTGELF
TRBJ1-2 - TRBV5-1 ASSESTGNYGYT
TRBJ2-7 - TRBV5-1 ASSSGDGPYEQY
TRBJ1-4 few TRBV4-3 ASSLLASGRGDEKLF
TRBJ2-5 - TRBV20-1 SASPSGGTQETQY
TRBJ2-5 few TRBV7-9 ASSLARSGQLRETQY
TRBJ2-3 few TRBV2 ASPLSGGPYTQY
TRBJ2-6 few TRBV6-1 ASSDAGKAGANVLT
TRBJ1-5 - TRBV6-6 ASSIPTEGHNQPQH
TRBJ2-5 many TRBV23-1 AVVLVGRGQETQY
TRBJ1-1 - TRBV24-1 ATSDFSGNTEAF
TRBJ2-7 few TRBV25-1 ASSLPGQGVGEQY
TRBJ2-1 few TRBV6-6 ASSNGPQGDEQF